This TCR beta chain originates from a study of T cells in severe cutaneous drug reactions. TCR subtype-specific primers in iRepertoire multiplex PCR prepared libraries for bulk and single-cell sequencing. TCRdb re-called the multiplex PCR reads, yielding one record per CDR3 amino acid sequence without DNA. This sample lists tens of thousands of distinct CDR3 sequences; its ten largest clones have 7.5%. The CDR3 sequence is 16 residues long. The germline V gene encodes CDR1 SGHRS and CDR2 YFSETQ. Carbamazepine had induced Stevens-Johnson syndrome or toxic epidermal necrolysis in the sequenced donors. This TCR derives from a human donor with toxic epidermal necrolysis, a severe cutaneous drug reaction. The gene calls are TRBV5-1 and TRBJ1-5. Input material: PBMCs. The CDR3 spells CASSLVPSRGQQPQHF.